This T cell receptor gamma chain derives from a study of Vδ1+ human thymocytes. Study-wide results and caveats: Thymic TRG and TRD repertoires appeared highly polyclonal.

Trimming removed 3 bases from V and 11 bases from J; junction bases left unmatched: 13. This CDR3 region has 13 residues. Looked up from germline, CDR1 is VENAVY and CDR2 is YDSYNSRV. The template was reverse-transcribed extracted RNA. Pooled V-gene forward primers with one constant-region reverse primer generated the CDR3 amplicons by multiplex PCR. TCRdb reanalyzed the multiplex PCR reads using CATT. The sample has tens of thousands of gamma-chain clones; around 20% are singletons. The table lists this clone with a count of one. Antigen: not known. The receptor was derived from a boy less than two years old who had congenital heart surgery. Sequencing was done on a sample of Vdelta1+ gamma-delta thymocytes from the thymus. As to subset: FACS-sorted CD3+ TCRalphabeta- TCRVdelta1+ TCRVdelta2- thymocytes. This sequence joins TRGV8 and TRGJ1 or TRGJ2. CDR3 sequence: CATWDQRKGEKLF. As DNA, the CDR3 is TGTGCCACCTGGGATCAAAGAAAGGGGGAGAAACTCTTT.